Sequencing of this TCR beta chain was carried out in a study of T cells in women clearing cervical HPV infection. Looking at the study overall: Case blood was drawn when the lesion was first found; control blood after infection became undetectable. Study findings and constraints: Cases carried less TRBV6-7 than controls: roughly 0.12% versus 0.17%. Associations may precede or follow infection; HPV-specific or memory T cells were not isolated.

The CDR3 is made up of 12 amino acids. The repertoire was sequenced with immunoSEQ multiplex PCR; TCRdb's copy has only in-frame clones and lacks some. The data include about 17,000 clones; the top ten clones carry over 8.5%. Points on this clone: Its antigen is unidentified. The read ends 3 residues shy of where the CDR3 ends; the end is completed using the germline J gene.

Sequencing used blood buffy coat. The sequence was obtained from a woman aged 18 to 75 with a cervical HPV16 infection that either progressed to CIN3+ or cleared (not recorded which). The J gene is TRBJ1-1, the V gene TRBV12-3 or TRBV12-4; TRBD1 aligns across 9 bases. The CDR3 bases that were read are TGTGCCAGCAGGACGAACAGGGGGCTG. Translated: CASRTNRGL. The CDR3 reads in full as CASRTNRGLAFF.